Presented here are 26 T cell receptor beta chains from one specimen sequenced in a study of T-cell reconstitution after alpha-beta-depleted transplantation in children. The authors prepared the TCRbeta library with unique molecular identifiers. TCRdb called the PCR reads again in MiXCR, with one record for every CDR3 protein. The profile covers about 360,000 distinct CDR3 sequences, with about 14% appearing a single time and 4.3% taken by the ten largest. Sample: PBMCs, taken from the stem cell graft. The receptors here all came from a human donor who donated a stem cell graft to a child with Fanconi anemia.

The J gene is TRBJ2-1, the V gene TRBV5-4; 11 bases align to TRBD1. Trimming removed 0 bases from V and 4 bases from J; junction bases left unmatched: 3. The CDR3 runs to 16 residues. Germline CDR1 SGHNT, CDR2 YYREEE (reference sequence). The CDR3 loop reads CASSLVGTGGYNEQFF. CDR3 DNA: TGTGCCAGCAGCTTGGTAGGGACAGGGGGATACAATGAGCAGTTCTTC.

This clonotype came up a few times. The gene calls are TRBV5-1 and TRBJ2-3; 7 positions agree with TRBD2. The germline V gene has CDR1 SGHRS and CDR2 YFSETQ. The CDR3 consists of 15 residues. V trimming: 4 bases; J trimming: 0 bases; junction bases outside the gene matches: 5. The CDR3 coding sequence is TGCGCCAGCAGCCCCGGGACTACTAGCACAGATACGCAGTATTTT. This sequence encodes CASSPGTTSTDTQYF.

The chain couples TRBV5-1 to TRBJ1-1; unclear D gene. CDR1 and CDR2 (germline): SGHRS, YFSETQ. The CDR3 runs to 15 residues. Trimming removed 2 bases from V and 3 bases from J, with 14 bases in between. This CDR3 is CASSFLDREYTEAFF. CDR3 in DNA: TGCGCCAGCAGCTTTTTGGACCGCGAGTACACTGAAGCTTTCTTT.

The gene calls are TRBV7-2 and TRBJ2-5, with TRBD1 matching over 9 bases. V gave up 6 bases and J gave up 4 bases; unmatched junction bases: 3. The germline V gene has CDR1 SGHTA and CDR2 FQGNSA. The CDR3 sequence is 13 residues long. CDR3: CASSYRGRETQYF. In DNA, the CDR3 is TGTGCCAGCAGTTACAGGGGGCGAGAGACCCAGTACTTC.

The chain combines TRBV7-9 with TRBJ1-1; 7 bases agree with TRBD1. Germline loops: CDR1 SEHNR, CDR2 FQNEAQ (reference sequence). The length of the CDR3 is 15 residues. After removal of 5 bases from V and 10 bases from J, the junction contained 16 bases not matched to a gene. CDR3 DNA sequence: TGTGCCAGCAGCCTTAACAGGGGAATGGGGGTGAGAGCTTTCTTT. It specifies CASSLNRGMGVRAFF.

This clonotype showed up just a few times. The rearrangement joins TRBV30 to TRBJ1-4; TRBD1 is a possible D gene (6 bases). Per germline, CDR1 GTSNPN and CDR2 SVGIG (reference sequence). CDR3 length: 13 amino acids. Trimming shortened V by 3 bases and J by 7 bases, and 12 bases separated the two germline ends. The CDR3 nucleotides read TGTGCCTGGAGCGTACAGGGTGGTGAAAAACTGTTTTTT. It is translated as CAWSVQGGEKLFF.

This clonotype was detected many times. The chain employs TRBV10-3 and TRBJ1-1; D is perhaps TRBD1 (6 bases). The germline V and J ends were trimmed by 5 bases and 6 bases, with 19 bases remaining between them. CDR3 length equals 15 residues. Germline CDR1 and CDR2: ENHRY and SYGVKD. CDR3 DNA sequence: TGTGCCATCAGTCAGCATCAGGGGTCGCGGGCTGAAGCTTTCTTT. Its protein product is CAISQHQGSRAEAFF.

This clonotype was picked up many times. V gene TRBV10-3 combines with J gene TRBJ2-3; D is possibly TRBD1 (6 bases). CDR3 length equals 16 residues. The ends were cut back, 4 bases at V and 1 base at J, with 15 bases in the middle. From germline, CDR1 is ENHRY and CDR2 SYGVKD. The CDR3 is CAISGGGRFGTDTQYF. The CDR3, as DNA: TGTGCCATCAGTGGAGGGGGAAGGTTTGGCACAGATACGCAGTATTTT.

V gene TRBV5-5 combines with J gene TRBJ1-6; 7 nucleotides match TRBD1. Unmatched junction bases numbered 8, after V lost 1 base and J lost 7 bases. This CDR3 contains 16 residues. CDR1 is SGHKS, CDR2 YYEKEE, per germline (reference sequence). CDR3 residues: CASSLLWGQFNSPLHF. DNA for the CDR3: TGTGCCAGCAGCTTGTTATGGGGACAGTTCAATTCACCCCTCCACTTT.

The V call is TRBV5-4, the J call TRBJ2-3, with a tentative D call TRBD2 (6 bases). The CDR3 has 15 residues. Germline V gene data show CDR1 as SGHNT and CDR2 as YYREEE (reference sequence). V lost 9 bases to trimming and J lost 5 bases, with 22 bases between them. Here the CDR3 DNA reads TGTGCCACTAGGGCAAGCGGGCCTGCTGGAGATACGCAGTATTTT. Translating gives CATRASGPAGDTQYF.

The J gene is TRBJ2-7, the V gene TRBV2, with D hard to call. CDR3 length equals 14 residues. Germline CDR1 is SNHLY and CDR2 is FYNNEI. The V end lost 3 bases, the J end lost 1 base, and 10 bases lay between the germline ends. CDR3 residues: CASSEVVGSYEQYF. Written as DNA, the CDR3 is TGTGCCAGCAGTGAGGTTGTAGGGTCCTACGAGCAGTACTTC.

This clonotype was counted only a few times. The rearrangement uses TRBV7-3 and TRBJ2-6, with 9 bases lining up with TRBD1. Germline V CDR1 and CDR2: SGHTA, FQGTGA. Unmatched junction bases numbered 10, after V lost 4 bases and J lost 3 bases. The CDR3 has 18 residues. CDR3 protein: CASSSPGTGTIGANVLTF. Here the CDR3 DNA reads TGTGCCAGCAGCTCTCCCGGGACAGGGACAATTGGGGCCAACGTCCTGACTTTC.

This clonotype showed up just a few times. The J gene is TRBJ2-7, the V gene TRBV5-1; 7 positions agree with TRBD1. This CDR3 is 14 amino acids long. The J segment lost 1 base and the V segment lost 5 bases, leaving 6 bases of the junction unmatched. Per the germline V gene, CDR1 is SGHRS and CDR2 is YFSETQ. This CDR3 is CASRSGTESYEQYF. CDR3 nucleotides: TGCGCCAGCAGGTCTGGGACAGAGTCCTACGAGCAGTACTTC.

The CDR3 protein is CASSQDMGFSGEKLFF. DNA of the CDR3: TGCGCCAGCAGCCAAGATATGGGGTTTTCCGGTGAAAAACTGTTTTTT. The J gene is TRBJ1-4, the V gene TRBV4-3; D remains ambiguous. CDR1 is LGHNA, CDR2 YSLEER, per germline. V was trimmed by 0 bases and J by 7 bases, leaving 15 bases between them. The CDR3 loop spans 16 amino acids.

The V gene is TRBV7-9, the J gene TRBJ2-1; D assignment may be TRBD1 or TRBD2 (7 bases each). The CDR3 loop spans 15 amino acids. CDR1 and CDR2 from the germline V gene are SEHNR and FQNEAQ (reference sequence). Trimming removed 3 bases from V and 7 bases from J, with 16 bases in between. Written as DNA, the CDR3 is TGTGCCAGCAGCTTCGGGAGGACAGGAGGTAATGAGCAGTTCTTC. This translates into CASSFGRTGGNEQFF.

This clonotype was observed a handful of times. This chain uses TRBV13 with TRBJ2-7; 8 nucleotides line up with TRBD1. The CDR3 has 15 amino acids. V gave up 4 bases and J gave up 3 bases; unmatched junction bases: 8. Germline V CDR1 and CDR2: PRHDT, FYEKMQ (reference sequence). The CDR3 protein is CASSSPRQGFYEQYF. The CDR3 DNA follows: TGTGCCAGCAGCTCTCCGAGACAGGGGTTCTACGAGCAGTACTTC.

This clonotype was picked up many times. This chain connects TRBV20-1 to TRBJ2-1; 9 bases align to TRBD1. The CDR3 covers 12 residues. The V gene's germline CDR1 is DFQATT and CDR2 SNEGSKA (reference sequence). V lost 5 bases and J lost 10; bases outside the gene matches: 6. In nucleotides, the CDR3 is TGCAGTGCTGGGGACAGGGAGTTCGAGCAGTTCTTC. This sequence encodes CSAGDREFEQFF.

In its sample, this clonotype was seen a few times. V and J are TRBV7-9 and TRBJ1-2, with 9 bases lining up with TRBD1. This CDR3 region has 16 residues. After removal of 4 bases from V and 6 bases from J, the junction contained 12 bases not matched to a gene. The germline gives CDR1 SEHNR, CDR2 FQNEAQ (reference sequence). The CDR3 DNA sequence: TGTGCCAGCAGCTCCCAGCCGGGACAGGGTCACGATGGCTACACCTTC. It encodes CASSSQPGQGHDGYTF.

This clonotype came up a few times. The CDR3 is CAISVAYPDTEAFF. The CDR3 DNA is TGTGCCATCAGTGTTGCCTATCCGGACACTGAAGCTTTCTTT. The chain is built from TRBV10-3 and TRBJ1-1; no clear D gene. CDR3 size: 14 residues. V shed 4 bases and J shed 3 bases, with 12 bases lying between them. CDR1 ENHRY and CDR2 SYGVKD come from the germline V gene.

The chain has TRBV5-8 and TRBJ2-3; D is perhaps TRBD1 (6 bases). There are 16 residues in the CDR3. The V end was cut by 1 base, the J end by 2 bases, with 14 bases between. Germline V CDR1 and CDR2: SGHTS, YDEGEE. CDR3 sequence: CASSLRTAGYTDTQYF. CDR3 DNA: TGTGCCAGCAGCTTGAGGACAGCTGGTTACACAGATACGCAGTATTTT.

This clonotype was counted only a few times. The chain employs TRBV9 and TRBJ2-2, with D perhaps TRBD2 (5 bases). Trimming cost V 5 bases and J 0 bases, with 20 bases left between them. This CDR3 contains 18 residues. Germline lookup yields CDR1 SGDLS and CDR2 YYNGEE. CDR3: CASSSGWLDSTNTGELFF. In DNA, the CDR3 is TGTGCCAGCAGTTCGGGGTGGTTAGACTCGACGAACACCGGGGAGCTGTTTTTT.

The chain is built from TRBV5-1 and TRBJ2-1; weak D call: TRBD2 (6 bases). Looked up from germline, CDR1 is SGHRS and CDR2 is YFSETQ. V was pared by 3 bases and J by 7 bases, with 23 bases between. This CDR3 is built from 17 residues. Here the CDR3 reads CASSSIVGIGRGNEQFF. For the CDR3, the DNA is TGCGCCAGCAGCTCGATAGTAGGAATCGGGCGGGGAAATGAGCAGTTCTTC.

The rearrangement links TRBV7-2 to TRBJ2-2; 7 positions match TRBD2. Losses at the gene ends were 5 bases for V and 3 bases for J; bases not matched to a gene: 6. In germline, CDR1 is SGHTA, CDR2 FQGNSA. The CDR3 is 15 residues long. In DNA, the CDR3 is TGTGCCAGCAGCCACGGGGGGTTTGACACCGGGGAGCTGTTTTTT. Translation gives CASSHGGFDTGELFF.

The V call is TRBV2, the J call TRBJ2-5; D possibly matches TRBD1 or TRBD2 (5 bases each). Germline V gene lookup returns CDR1 SNHLY and CDR2 FYNNEI. Trimming shortened V by 7 bases and J by 0 bases, and 9 bases separated the two germline ends. The length of the CDR3 is 13 residues. CDR3 bases: TGTGCCAGCACCAGGGAGTACCAAGAGACCCAGTACTTC. The encoded protein is CASTREYQETQYF.

There are many counts of this clonotype. The chain links TRBV11-2 to TRBJ2-3; 12 bases map to TRBD2. CDR3 length: 16 amino acids. The V and J ends lost 5 bases and 4 bases, in that order; junction bases with no gene match: 7. Per germline, CDR1 SGHAT and CDR2 FQNNGV. CDR3 in DNA: TGTGCCAGCAGCACCGGACTAGCGGGGAGGTCAGATACGCAGTATTTT. Translation gives CASSTGLAGRSDTQYF.

This clonotype was detected many times. V gene TRBV7-9 combines with J gene TRBJ1-1; weak D call: TRBD1 (6 bases). The CDR3 consists of 14 residues. Germline assignment: CDR1 SEHNR and CDR2 FQNEAQ (reference sequence). Trimming pared 5 bases from V and 6 bases from J, leaving 16 bases between. CDR3 sequence: CASSLQGLTAEAFF. CDR3 sequence (DNA): TGTGCCAGCAGCCTACAGGGACTAACTGCTGAAGCTTTCTTT.